A selection of T cell receptor beta chains follows, all from one sample in a study of early T cells in non-severe SARS-CoV-2 infection. TCRdb reanalysed the 5' RACE reads using MiXCR and keeps one entry per CDR3 protein. This sample yields nearly 60,000 distinct CDR3 sequences, of which about 13% are seen a single time; 8% to 10% belongs to the top ten. The specimen was whole blood. All receptors derive from an adult who was a healthcare worker with PCR-confirmed SARS-CoV-2 infection or an uninfected control (not recorded which). Each CDR3 is given with its conserved first and last residue. D genes are given only for firm matches. The size entry is marked missing in some rows and otherwise reads once, few, many or a size class.

d_call: TRBD2; v_call: TRBV27; j_call: TRBJ2-5; clone_size: few; cdr3_aa: CASSWTSVGETQYF; cdr3_nt: TGTGCCAGCAGTTGGACTAGCGTTGGAGAGACCCAGTACTTC
d_call: -; v_call: TRBV7-2; j_call: TRBJ2-3; clone_size: -; cdr3_aa: CASSLDTGSDTQYF; cdr3_nt: TGTGCCAGCAGCTTGGATACAGGGTCAGATACGCAGTATTTT
d_call: -; v_call: TRBV28; j_call: TRBJ1-2; clone_size: -; cdr3_aa: CASSTRPGYPNYGYTF; cdr3_nt: TGTGCCAGCAGTACCCGTCCAGGATACCCAAACTATGGCTACACCTTC
d_call: -; v_call: TRBV7-3; j_call: TRBJ1-6; clone_size: -; cdr3_aa: CASSTDGAGSPLHF; cdr3_nt: TGTGCCAGCAGCACCGATGGGGCAGGATCACCCCTCCACTTT
d_call: -; v_call: TRBV6-2/TRBV6-3; j_call: TRBJ1-1; clone_size: few; cdr3_aa: CASTFGTEAFF; cdr3_nt: TGTGCCAGCACCTTCGGCACTGAAGCTTTCTTT
d_call: -; v_call: TRBV6-2/TRBV6-3; j_call: TRBJ2-1; clone_size: many; cdr3_aa: CASRPGTPGDEQFF; cdr3_nt: TGTGCCAGCAGGCCCGGGACGCCAGGCGATGAGCAGTTCTTC
d_call: -; v_call: TRBV21-1; j_call: TRBJ2-7; clone_size: -; cdr3_aa: CASTPPRQIYEQYF; cdr3_nt: TGTGCCAGCACCCCACCCCGACAGATCTACGAGCAGTACTTC
d_call: -; v_call: TRBV19; j_call: TRBJ2-2; clone_size: -; cdr3_aa: CASRSGTLNTGELFF; cdr3_nt: TGTGCCAGTAGGAGCGGGACACTGAACACCGGGGAGCTGTTTTTT
d_call: TRBD1; v_call: TRBV28; j_call: TRBJ2-6; clone_size: few; cdr3_aa: CASRTGSSGANVLTF; cdr3_nt: TGTGCCAGCAGGACAGGGAGCTCTGGGGCCAACGTCCTGACTTTC
d_call: -; v_call: TRBV27; j_call: TRBJ2-7; clone_size: few; cdr3_aa: CASSPGGTGIYEQYF; cdr3_nt: TGTGCCAGCAGCCCCGGGGGGACAGGAATATACGAGCAGTACTTC
d_call: -; v_call: TRBV6-2/TRBV6-3; j_call: TRBJ2-7; clone_size: many; cdr3_aa: CATRGNLPLRSYEQYF; cdr3_nt: TGTGCCACCAGAGGAAATCTGCCCTTAAGATCCTACGAGCAGTACTTC
d_call: -; v_call: TRBV11-3; j_call: TRBJ2-3; clone_size: -; cdr3_aa: CASSFESTDTQYF; cdr3_nt: TGTGCCAGCAGCTTCGAAAGCACAGATACGCAGTATTTT
d_call: -; v_call: TRBV28; j_call: TRBJ2-6; clone_size: few; cdr3_aa: CASTNRGAGANVLTF; cdr3_nt: TGTGCCAGCACCAACAGAGGGGCCGGGGCCAACGTCCTGACTTTC
d_call: -; v_call: TRBV5-5; j_call: TRBJ2-7; clone_size: few; cdr3_aa: CASSLLQASGQQYF; cdr3_nt: TGTGCCAGCAGCTTGTTGCAGGCGAGTGGGCAGCAGTACTTC
d_call: TRBD1; v_call: TRBV28; j_call: TRBJ2-7; clone_size: many; cdr3_aa: CASRPGQGGEQYF; cdr3_nt: TGTGCCAGCAGACCGGGACAGGGGGGCGAGCAGTACTTC
d_call: -; v_call: TRBV12-3/TRBV12-4; j_call: TRBJ2-5; clone_size: few; cdr3_aa: CASSLKGTQYF; cdr3_nt: TGTGCCAGCAGTTTAAAGGGGACCCAGTACTTC
d_call: TRBD1; v_call: TRBV5-4; j_call: TRBJ2-1; clone_size: -; cdr3_aa: CASSLDRGDGNEQFF; cdr3_nt: TGTGCCAGCAGCCTGGACAGGGGGGACGGAAATGAGCAGTTCTTC
d_call: -; v_call: TRBV27; j_call: TRBJ2-7; clone_size: -; cdr3_aa: CASKLWDGGSYEQYF; cdr3_nt: TGTGCCAGCAAACTTTGGGACGGCGGATCCTACGAGCAGTACTTC
d_call: TRBD1; v_call: TRBV27; j_call: TRBJ1-2; clone_size: few; cdr3_aa: CASSFFQGDGYTF; cdr3_nt: TGTGCCAGCAGTTTTTTCCAGGGGGATGGCTACACCTTC
d_call: -; v_call: TRBV20-1; j_call: TRBJ1-3; clone_size: -; cdr3_aa: CSASLTGSGNTIYF; cdr3_nt: TGCAGTGCTAGCCTGACAGGCTCTGGAAACACCATATATTTT
d_call: -; v_call: TRBV19; j_call: TRBJ1-2; clone_size: few; cdr3_aa: CASSYLGKSGYTF; cdr3_nt: TGTGCCAGTAGTTATCTAGGGAAAAGTGGCTACACCTTC
d_call: -; v_call: TRBV11-3; j_call: TRBJ1-1; clone_size: -; cdr3_aa: CASSPGGAMNTEAFF; cdr3_nt: TGTGCCAGCAGCCCGGGGGGCGCTATGAACACTGAAGCTTTCTTT
d_call: -; v_call: TRBV28; j_call: TRBJ2-1; clone_size: once; cdr3_aa: CASSWVNAPYNEQFF; cdr3_nt: TGTGCCAGCAGTTGGGTCAATGCCCCCTACAATGAGCAGTTCTTC
d_call: -; v_call: TRBV29-1; j_call: TRBJ2-2; clone_size: -; cdr3_aa: CSVAAGTGELFF; cdr3_nt: TGCAGCGTTGCGGCGGGAACCGGGGAGCTGTTTTTT